This passage covers 25 T cell receptor beta chains from one sample sequenced in a study of blood T cell repertoires in COVID-19. The method was immunoSEQ multiplex PCR; TCRdb's version includes in-frame clones alone and lacks a portion of them. The data hold roughly 350,000 clones, with around nine tenths observed a single time. Sequenced material: peripheral blood. The receptors come from a woman in her 70s with COVID-19, enrolled during active disease.

The gene calls are TRBV7-9 and TRBJ1-5, with 8 bases that match TRBD1. The CDR3 has 15 amino acids. The ends lost 4 bases at V and 2 bases at J; junction bases unmatched: 4. Germline V gives CDR1 SEHNR, CDR2 FQNEAQ (reference sequence). CDR3 protein: CASSSSGGGNQPQHF. DNA for the CDR3: TGTGCCAGCAGCTCCTCAGGGGGCGGCAATCAGCCCCAGCATTTT.

This clone was observed once. This chain uses TRBV6-2 or TRBV6-3 with TRBJ2-7; weak D call: TRBD2 (5 bases). The CDR3 consists of 14 residues. Per germline, CDR1 MNHEY and CDR2 SVGEGT. V lost 4 bases, J lost 4 bases, and 14 bases lay in between. The CDR3 DNA reads TGTGCCAGCAGTTTAGAGGGCCTCGAATACGAGCAGTACTTC. Translating it yields CASSLEGLEYEQYF.

The rearrangement joins TRBV10-3 to TRBJ1-3, with 8 bases fitting TRBD1. Germline loops: CDR1 ENHRY, CDR2 SYGVKD. V gave up 9 bases and J gave up 0 bases; unmatched junction bases: 7. This CDR3 contains 15 residues. CDR3 bases: TGTGCCATGGGACAGGTCACCTCCTCTGGAAACACCATATATTTT. Its protein is CAMGQVTSSGNTIYF.

V is TRBV9 and J is TRBJ2-2; 8 positions match TRBD1. In germline, CDR1 is SGDLS, CDR2 YYNGEE. This CDR3 has 15 amino acids. V shed 3 bases and J 0 bases; nucleotides not matched to a gene: 1. The CDR3 DNA follows: TGTGCCAGCAGCGCACAGGGGGCGAACACCGGGGAGCTGTTTTTT. It translates to CASSAQGANTGELFF.

The chain is built from TRBV20-1 and TRBJ1-3; D gene uncertain. From germline, CDR1 is DFQATT and CDR2 SNEGSKA (reference sequence). This CDR3 spans 11 amino acids. Trimming took 8 bases from V and 3 from J, leaving 8 bases between them. CDR3 sequence (DNA): TGCAGTAGGACTCTTGGAAACACCATATATTTT. Encoded protein: CSRTLGNTIYF.

The genes are TRBV2 and TRBJ1-2; weak D call: TRBD1 (5 bases). Per the germline V gene, CDR1 is SNHLY and CDR2 is FYNNEI. This CDR3 has 15 residues. V lost 7 bases, J lost 8 bases, and 23 bases lay in between. CDR3 nucleotide sequence: TGTGCCAGCACCAAACAGAGGGGCCCCGGGAGAGGCTACACCTTC. This codes for CASTKQRGPGRGYTF.

This clone has only one observation. The chain employs TRBV4-3 and TRBJ1-2; possibly TRBD1 for D (6 bases). This CDR3 region has 15 residues. The V end lost 3 bases, the J end lost 4 bases, and 15 bases lay between the germline ends. The germline V gene encodes CDR1 LGHNA and CDR2 YSLEER. CDR3 DNA: TGCGCCAGCAGCCAGGAATTACAGGGCGCCTATGGCTACACCTTC. It is translated as CASSQELQGAYGYTF.

The CDR3 is CASRSTTPGTGGYGYTF. The DNA for the CDR3 is TGTGCCAGCAGATCCACCACCCCCGGGACAGGGGGCTATGGCTACACCTTC. The V gene is TRBV28, the J gene TRBJ1-2; TRBD1 matches 11 bases. This CDR3 has 17 residues. Germline V lookup: CDR1 MDHEN, CDR2 SYDVKM. V was pared by 6 bases and J by 4 bases, with 13 bases of the junction left unmatched.

This chain connects TRBV5-1 to TRBJ1-1; 7 bases map to TRBD1. The CDR3 loop spans 12 amino acids. V gave up 5 bases and J gave up 6 bases; unmatched junction bases: 4. CDR1 SGHRS and CDR2 YFSETQ come from the germline V gene. The CDR3 sequence is CASRQGQAEAFF. The CDR3 DNA reads TGCGCCAGCAGACAGGGGCAAGCTGAAGCTTTCTTT.

The chain is built from TRBV27 and TRBJ2-5; 9 positions match TRBD2. This CDR3 is 14 amino acids long. The V and J ends lost 5 bases and 4 bases, in that order; junction bases with no gene match: 5. CDR1 is MNHEY and CDR2 is SMNVEV in the germline V gene (reference sequence). The CDR3 coding sequence is TGTGCCAGCAGTCGACTAGCGGTGGGAGAGACCCAGTACTTC. Translated: CASSRLAVGETQYF.

This rearrangement joins TRBV28 to TRBJ1-5; tentative D call: TRBD1 (5 bases). V shed 4 bases and J shed 0 bases, with 10 bases lying between them. The CDR3 has 15 residues. CDR1 MDHEN and CDR2 SYDVKM come from the germline V gene. CDR3 sequence: CASSSRDYSNQPQHF. CDR3 nucleotide sequence: TGTGCCAGCAGTTCCCGGGACTATAGCAATCAGCCCCAGCATTTT.

V usage is TRBV4-2 and J usage is TRBJ2-2; D perhaps matches TRBD2 (6 bases). The CDR3 totals 15 residues. V lost 2 bases and J 6 bases, leaving 13 bases between the germline ends. Germline values: CDR1 LGHNA, CDR2 YNFKEQ. CDR3 in amino acids: CASSQKGGASGELFF. Written as DNA, the CDR3 is TGTGCCAGCAGCCAAAAAGGAGGGGCGTCCGGGGAGCTGTTTTTT.

This clone was seen once. V usage is TRBV11-2 and J usage is TRBJ2-3; a weak D match, TRBD2 (6 bases). Trimming shortened V by 0 bases and J by 2 bases, and 15 bases separated the two germline ends. The CDR3 sequence is 17 residues long. Germline V gives CDR1 SGHAT, CDR2 FQNNGV. In nucleotides, the CDR3 is TGTGCCAGCAGCTTAGATTCCTGGGACTCAGCCACAGATACGCAGTATTTT. The encoded protein is CASSLDSWDSATDTQYF.

The chain couples TRBV19 to TRBJ1-5; 7 bases align to TRBD1. This CDR3 is 14 amino acids long. Trimming at V came to 5 bases and at J to 7 bases, leaving 8 bases not matched to a gene. Germline values: CDR1 LNHDA, CDR2 SQIVND (reference sequence). CDR3 loop: CASSLEGAGQPQHF. The CDR3 coding sequence is TGTGCCAGTAGTCTCGAGGGGGCAGGCCAGCCCCAGCATTTT.

The chain carries TRBV3-1 (or the pseudogene TRBV3-2) and TRBJ1-2; 7 bases are a match to TRBD1. There are 12 residues in the CDR3. Germline loops: CDR1 LGHDT, CDR2 YNNKEL (reference sequence). Germline trimming cut 4 bases from V and 8 bases from J; bases unmatched to any gene: 4. CDR3 sequence reads: CASSLQGNGYTF. DNA of the CDR3: TGTGCCAGCAGCCTACAGGGGAACGGCTACACCTTC.

This clone has a handful of counts. The genes are TRBV12-5 and TRBJ1-5; 7 bases align to TRBD1. The J segment lost 3 bases and the V segment lost 6 bases, leaving 8 bases of the junction unmatched. This CDR3 contains 15 residues. From germline, CDR1 is LGHNT and CDR2 FRNRAP. The CDR3 bases are TGTGCTAGTGGCCGGGACGGACAGGCCAATCAGCCCCAGCATTTT. It yields the protein CASGRDGQANQPQHF.

CDR3: CASSLSPGAAPSTDTQYF. The CDR3 DNA reads as TGCGCCAGCAGCTTGTCTCCAGGGGCAGCTCCTAGCACAGATACGCAGTATTTT. The chain recombines TRBV5-1 with TRBJ2-3; TRBD1 might be the D (6 bases). This CDR3 contains 18 residues. V lost 1 base to trimming and J lost 0 bases, with 18 bases between them. Germline V gene data show CDR1 as SGHRS and CDR2 as YFSETQ.

The chain is built from TRBV24-1 and TRBJ1-5, with TRBD1 as a possible D gene (5 bases). The CDR3 has 13 residues. Trimming cost V 9 bases and J 1 base, with 9 bases left between them. Germline CDR1 and CDR2: KGHDR and SFDVKD. The CDR3 coding sequence is TGTGCCACCGGGGGGATCAGCAATCAGCCCCAGCATTTT. Its translation is CATGGISNQPQHF.

This chain links TRBV6-4 with TRBJ2-5, with TRBD2 matching 14 bases. CDR1 is MRHNA and CDR2 is SNTAGT in the germline V gene. V shed 2 bases and J 3 bases; nucleotides not matched to a gene: 17. CDR3 length equals 21 residues. The CDR3 DNA is TGTGCCAGCAGTGACAGCAACCTGGGGACTAGCGGGGGTACGGTTAAAGAGACCCAGTACTTC. Translation gives CASSDSNLGTSGGTVKETQYF.

The CDR3 spells CASSTQTGGRQPQHF. CDR3 nucleotide sequence: TGTGCCAGCAGCACCCAGACAGGGGGCCGTCAGCCCCAGCATTTT. V usage is TRBV21-1 and J usage is TRBJ1-5; TRBD1, the D gene given by the table, was not confirmed from the DNA. TRBV21-1 is a pseudogene segment. The CDR3 length is 15 residues.

CDR3 DNA sequence: TGTGCCAGCAGTTTACGGGGGTTCAATCAGCCCCAGCATTTT. Translating gives CASSLRGFNQPQHF. The chain employs TRBV27 and TRBJ1-5; TRBD1 might be the D (5 bases). Between the trimmed V and J ends, which lost 2 bases and 3 bases, there was a span of 8 bases. The CDR3 loop spans 14 amino acids. Per germline, CDR1 MNHEY and CDR2 SMNVEV (reference sequence).

The chain combines TRBV10-1 with TRBJ1-4; D gene ambiguous. CDR1 is WNHNN and CDR2 is SYGVQD in the germline V gene (reference sequence). The CDR3 consists of 12 residues. Trimming pared 0 bases from V and 11 bases from J, leaving 7 bases between. The CDR3 is CASSESDGKLFF. The CDR3 DNA sequence: TGCGCCAGCAGTGAGTCCGACGGGAAACTGTTTTTT.

This clone has just a few counts. The gene calls are TRBV2 and TRBJ2-7; 8 nucleotides align to TRBD1. The germline CDR1 and CDR2 sequences are SNHLY and FYNNEI. V shed 4 bases and J 2 bases; nucleotides not matched to a gene: 7. This CDR3 has 15 amino acids. CDR3 nucleotides: TGTGCCAGCAGTGCCCGACAGGGGTGGACCTACGAGCAGTACTTC. Amino acid sequence: CASSARQGWTYEQYF.

The chain uses TRBV9 and TRBJ1-1; 10 bases line up with TRBD1. The CDR3 totals 15 residues. Germline values: CDR1 SGDLS, CDR2 YYNGEE. V lost 3 bases and J lost 2; bases outside the gene matches: 4. CDR3 protein: CASSADRGRNTEAFF. The CDR3 bases are TGTGCCAGCAGCGCCGACAGGGGGCGAAACACTGAAGCTTTCTTT.

The chain joins TRBV5-1 to TRBJ1-3, with D possibly matching TRBD1 (5 bases). This CDR3 has 17 amino acids. Germline CDR1 SGHRS, CDR2 YFSETQ. V lost 0 bases to trimming and J lost 0 bases, with 13 bases between them. CDR3: CASSLDGRVRSGNTIYF. CDR3 sequence (DNA): TGCGCCAGCAGCTTGGATGGCAGGGTCCGCTCTGGAAACACCATATATTTT.